This TCR beta chain was recorded in a study of blood T cell repertoires in COVID-19. Study-wide background: Acute and convalescent COVID-19 samples came from the United States, Italy and Spain.

This clone has just a few counts. Study processing details: Reference gene primer amplification yielded estimated nucleated cell counts. The repertoire was sequenced with immunoSEQ multiplex PCR; TCRdb's copy has only in-frame clones and lacks some. That table gives V, J and clone size, and the DNA gave D and trimming. The table records some 70,000 clones, roughly 79% of them present only once. The CDR3 spans 14 residues. Germline V gene sequence: CDR1 SEHNR, CDR2 FQNEAQ (reference sequence). V gave up 5 bases and J gave up 6 bases, with 14 bases separating them. This receptor was taken from a woman between 65 and 79 years old with acute or convalescent COVID-19. The genes are TRBV7-9 and TRBJ1-5; D is possibly TRBD1 (6 bases). The sequenced material came from peripheral blood. For the CDR3, the DNA is TGTGCCAGCAGCCCCGGGGGGGCAGGTCAGCCCCAGCATTTT. This encodes CASSPGGAGQPQHF.